This TCR beta chain came from a study of vaccination and CD4 T cells after COVID-19. Study in general: Nine convalescent patients had mild and one had severe PCR-confirmed SARS-CoV-2 disease.

Comments on this clonotype: What it binds is unknown.

Oncomine TCR Beta short-read sequencing was applied to DNA from cultured CD4+ T cells. TCRdb reanalysed the PCR reads using MiXCR and keeps one entry per CDR3 protein. The sample lists nearly 15,000 distinct CDR3 sequences, about 48% occurring once. Regarding treatment: roughly 10-day PBMC culture with coronavirus spike peptide pools or control peptides (ViraFEST assay). Fresh IL-2 medium was used to replace half of the medium on days 3 and 7. This clonotype originated in a human donor who had recovered from COVID-19. The specimen was CD4+ T cells from blood, cultured in vitro.

The CDR3 here is CASYRGWGRANYGYTF. The CDR3 nucleotides are TGTGCCAGCTACCGAGGTTGGGGAAGAGCTAACTATGGCTACACCTTC. The chain combines TRBV12-3 or TRBV12-4 with TRBJ1-2; D is unresolved. V was shortened by 8 bases and J by 0 bases, with 19 bases between the two germline ends. This CDR3 has 16 amino acids.